Listed below are T cell receptor beta chains from one sample, sequenced in a study of control samples from healthy donors and cancer patients. Sequencing was performed with immunoSEQ multiplex PCR; in TCRdb, only in-frame clones are kept and a portion is missing. This table has approximately 84,000 clones, about four fifths appearing once. Sequenced material: blood. These receptors were taken from a woman aged 55-75 years in good health. CDR3s include the opening cysteine and the closing phenylalanine or tryptophan. The order of the fields is J gene, D gene, clone size, V gene, CDR3 length, CDR3 DNA, CDR3 protein. A D gene is named only where the DNA matches it firmly. The size of a clone is reported for some rows only, either as once, few or many, or as a class for expanded clones.

TRBJ1-1 . . TRBV5-5 14 TGTGCCAGCAGCGCCGGGCACAGTTCGGCTGAAGCTTTCTTT CASSAGHSSAEAFF
TRBJ1-2 TRBD1 few TRBV2 14 TGTGCCAGCAGTGACGGAACAGGGGGCTATGGCTACACCTTC CASSDGTGGYGYTF
TRBJ2-1 TRBD1 . TRBV7-6 11 TGTGCCAGCAGCTCAGGACAGGGCCAGTTCTTC CASSSGQGQFF
TRBJ2-1 . . TRBV21-1 16 TGTGCCAGCAGCAAATTTAGCGGGGGCACCTACAATGAGCAGTTCTTC CASSKFSGGTYNEQFF
TRBJ2-3 TRBD2 once TRBV7-9 15 TGTGCCAGCAGCTTAACCGGGACTAGCGGAGTTACGCAGTATTTT CASSLTGTSGVTQYF
TRBJ2-1 . . TRBV4-1 16 TGCGCCAGCAGCCAAGATCGGCGGGTCCGCTACAATGAGCAGTTCTTC CASSQDRRVRYNEQFF
TRBJ1-2 . . TRBV6-5 12 TGTGCCAGCAGGCTTCAGCAGGGTGGCTACACCTTC CASRLQQGGYTF
TRBJ1-3 . . TRBV7-9 13 TGTGCCAGCAGCATGGGAGCCGGAAACACCATATATTTT CASSMGAGNTIYF
TRBJ2-4 TRBD2 . TRBV6-5 13 TGTGCCAGCAGTTCGGGACTAGCTGGCATTCAGTACTTC CASSSGLAGIQYF
TRBJ2-1 . . TRBV20-1 11 TGCAGTGCGGGGGTCACCAATGAGCAGTTCTTC CSAGVTNEQFF
TRBJ2-7 . . TRBV2 15 TGTGCCAGCAGGCTTAGGGGGGGAGGGGCCTACGAGCAGTACTTC CASRLRGGGAYEQYF
TRBJ2-7 TRBD2 . TRBV28 15 TGTGCCAGCAGAATGACTAGCGGGAGATCTTACGAGCAGTACTTC CASRMTSGRSYEQYF
TRBJ2-3 TRBD2 few TRBV10-3 16 TGTGCCATCAGCCAAACCTTAGCGGGGCACACAGATACGCAGTATTTT CAISQTLAGHTDTQYF
TRBJ1-1 . . TRBV28 12 TGTGCCACGATCTATCTGAACACTGAAGCTTTCTTT CATIYLNTEAFF
TRBJ1-4 . . TRBV15 15 TGTGCCACCAGCAGTCCCGGGACTCGGGGGGAAAAACTGTTTTTT CATSSPGTRGEKLFF
TRBJ1-4 . . TRBV2 17 TGTGCCAGCAGTGAAAGGCGACAGTTCTCAACTAATGAAAAACTGTTTTTT CASSERRQFSTNEKLFF
TRBJ1-1 . . TRBV6-6 15 TGTGCCAGCAGTTATTCAGGACAGACCACCCCATGGGCTTTCTTT CASSYSGQTTPWAFF
TRBJ1-1 . . TRBV4-3 14 TGCGCCAGCGGCCCCGTGGGAAGAAACACTGAAGCTTTCTTT CASGPVGRNTEAFF
TRBJ2-2 TRBD1 . TRBV18 16 TGTGCCAGCTCACGACCGGGACAGGGGAACACCGGGGAGCTGTTTTTT CASSRPGQGNTGELFF
TRBJ2-3 . few TRBV9 13 TGTGCCAGCAGCGTAGAGGTCCCAGATACGCAGTATTTT CASSVEVPDTQYF
TRBJ1-2 . . TRBV4-1 14 TGCGCCAGCAGCCAAGATTCCACAGTCTATGGCTACACCTTC CASSQDSTVYGYTF
TRBJ1-5 TRBD1 . TRBV19 19 TGTGCCAGTAGTATAGATAAGGAGACAGGGGGTTATAGCAATCAGCCCCAGCATTTT CASSIDKETGGYSNQPQHF
TRBJ1-6 TRBD1 . TRBV6-1 16 TGTGCCAGCAGTGAGAGGGGGGACAGGGGAAATTCACCCCTCCACTTT CASSERGDRGNSPLHF
TRBJ2-7 . few TRBV27 15 TGTGCCAGCAGTTTATCTTCGATAAACTCCTACGAGCAGTACTTC CASSLSSINSYEQYF
TRBJ2-1 . . TRBV7-2 12 TGTGCCAGCAGCTTAGATCTCGGTGAGCAGTTCTTC CASSLDLGEQFF
TRBJ1-5 . few TRBV3-1/TRBV3-2 12 TGTGCCAGCAGCGTAGGGAGTCAGCCCCAGCATTTT CASSVGSQPQHF
TRBJ2-7 . . TRBV23-1 15 TGCGCCAGCAGTCATTATGGGGGGACGCTATACGAGCAGTACTTC CASSHYGGTLYEQYF
TRBJ2-1 . . TRBV29-1 13 TGCAGCGTTGACGGCCAGGGGAGCAATGAGCAGTTCTTC CSVDGQGSNEQFF
TRBJ1-6 . . TRBV7-9 16 TGTGCCAGCAGCCCGGGGGAGGGCTCCTATAATTCACCCCTCCACTTT CASSPGEGSYNSPLHF
TRBJ2-1 . once TRBV27 12 TGTGCCAGCGGCCTGGTATTTGGGGAGCAGTTCTTC CASGLVFGEQFF
TRBJ1-5 . . TRBV2 13 TGTGCCAGCAGTGGGTGGCGGGATCAGCCCCAGCATTTT CASSGWRDQPQHF
TRBJ2-7 TRBD1 . TRBV9 16 TGTGCCAGCAGCCCAAGGACAGGGTCACCCACCTACGAGCAGTACTTC CASSPRTGSPTYEQYF
TRBJ2-3 . . TRBV28 14 TGTGCCAGCAGTCCCCCCCGGGTGGGAACTACGCAGTATTTT CASSPPRVGTTQYF
TRBJ1-4 . . TRBV29-1 11 TGCGGCGGTTCGGTTAATGAAAAACTGTTTTTT CGGSVNEKLFF
TRBJ2-1 . once TRBV25-1 13 TGTGCCAGCAGTCCACAGTCCCACAATGAGCAGTTCTTC CASSPQSHNEQFF
TRBJ1-4 . . TRBV5-1 14 TGCGCCAGCAAATCAGCCGCGACTAATGAAAAACTGTTTTTT CASKSAATNEKLFF
TRBJ1-1 TRBD1 . TRBV29-1 12 TGCAGCGTTGGACAGGGGAACACTGAAGCTTTCTTT CSVGQGNTEAFF
TRBJ1-2 TRBD1 . TRBV6-5 14 TGTGCCAGCAGTTCTTGGACAGGGGGGAATGGCTACACCTTC CASSSWTGGNGYTF
TRBJ1-1 . few TRBV7-9 13 TGTGCCAGCAGTTCCACAGGGACCACTGAAGCTTTCTTT CASSSTGTTEAFF
TRBJ2-2 . . TRBV5-1 15 TGCGCCAGCAGCTGGTCAAGCGGCACGAGCGGGGAGCTGTTTTTT CASSWSSGTSGELFF
TRBJ2-7 TRBD1 . TRBV6-6 14 TGTGCCAGCACCCGGACAGGGGGTTCCTACGAGCAGTACTTC CASTRTGGSYEQYF
TRBJ1-6 . . TRBV7-9 14 TGTGCCAGCAACATGGACGGATTTAATTCACCCCTCCACTTT CASNMDGFNSPLHF
TRBJ1-2 . . TRBV2 16 TGTGCCAGCTCCAAAGGAGGGATCTGGACACAGCTTGGCTACACCTTC CASSKGGIWTQLGYTF
TRBJ1-1 . . TRBV20-1 11 TGCAGTGCTAGGAACTTCGGGGTAGCTTTCTTT CSARNFGVAFF
TRBJ1-4 . . TRBV5-6 15 TGTGCCAGCAGCCTTGGGCCTTTGGAAAGGGAAAAACTGTTTTTT CASSLGPLEREKLFF
TRBJ1-3 . . TRBV9 14 TGTGCCAGCAACAAGGGAAACTCTGGAAACACCATATATTTT CASNKGNSGNTIYF
TRBJ1-2 TRBD1 . TRBV2 13 TGTGCCAGCAGTGATGGGACAGGGAGAGGCTACACCTTC CASSDGTGRGYTF
TRBJ2-3 . . TRBV14 16 TGTGCCAGCAGCCAAGACCCGCTTGGCGGCACAGATACGCAGTATTTT CASSQDPLGGTDTQYF
TRBJ2-3 . . TRBV11-2 15 TGTGCCAGCAGCCCCTGGGACTCTAGCACAGATACGCAGTATTTT CASSPWDSSTDTQYF
TRBJ1-4 . . TRBV2 15 TGTGCCAGCAGTGATGTGAGGGCTGGTAATGAAAAACTGTTTTTT CASSDVRAGNEKLFF
TRBJ2-7 TRBD1 . TRBV6-1 15 TGTGCCAGCAGTGAAGTGGGGACAGCATCTAACGAGCAGTACTTC CASSEVGTASNEQYF
TRBJ2-1 . . TRBV6-2/TRBV6-3 11 TGTGCCAGCAGTTACCTTTTCGAGCAGTTCTTC CASSYLFEQFF